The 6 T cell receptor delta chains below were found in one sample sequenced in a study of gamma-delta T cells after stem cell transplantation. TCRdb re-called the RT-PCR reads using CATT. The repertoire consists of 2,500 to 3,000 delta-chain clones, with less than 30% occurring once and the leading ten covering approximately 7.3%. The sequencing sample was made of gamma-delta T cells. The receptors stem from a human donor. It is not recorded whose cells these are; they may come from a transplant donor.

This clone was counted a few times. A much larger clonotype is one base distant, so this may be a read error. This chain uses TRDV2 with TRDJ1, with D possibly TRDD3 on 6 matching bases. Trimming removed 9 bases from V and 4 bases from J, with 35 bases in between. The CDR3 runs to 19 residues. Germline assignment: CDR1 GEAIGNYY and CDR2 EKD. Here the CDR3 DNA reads TGTGCCCGTTCATCATTCCCCCCGATACGCCTGGGGACTTGCGATAAACTCATCTTT. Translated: CARSSFPPIRLGTCDKLIF.

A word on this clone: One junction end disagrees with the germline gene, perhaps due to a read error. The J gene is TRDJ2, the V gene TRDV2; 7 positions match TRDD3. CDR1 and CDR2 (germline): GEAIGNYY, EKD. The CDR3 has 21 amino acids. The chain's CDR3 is CACDTSVTGVYRKVLTAQLFF. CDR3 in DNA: TGTGCCTGTGACACCTCGGTCACTGGGGTATACAGGAAGGTTTTGACCGCACAACTCTTCTTT.

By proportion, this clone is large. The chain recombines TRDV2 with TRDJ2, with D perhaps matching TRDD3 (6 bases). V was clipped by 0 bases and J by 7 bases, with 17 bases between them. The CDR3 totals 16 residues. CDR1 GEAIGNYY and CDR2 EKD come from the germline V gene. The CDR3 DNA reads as TGTGCCTGTGACACCTGGGGGGGAGCCTTTGGAGCACAACTCTTCTTT. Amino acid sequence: CACDTWGGAFGAQLFF.

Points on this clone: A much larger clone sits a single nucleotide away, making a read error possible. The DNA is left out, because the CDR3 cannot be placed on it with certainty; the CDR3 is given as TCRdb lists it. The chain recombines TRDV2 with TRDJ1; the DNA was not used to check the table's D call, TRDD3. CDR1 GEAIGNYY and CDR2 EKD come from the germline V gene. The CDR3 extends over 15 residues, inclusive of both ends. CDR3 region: CACDTVGGGTDKPIF.

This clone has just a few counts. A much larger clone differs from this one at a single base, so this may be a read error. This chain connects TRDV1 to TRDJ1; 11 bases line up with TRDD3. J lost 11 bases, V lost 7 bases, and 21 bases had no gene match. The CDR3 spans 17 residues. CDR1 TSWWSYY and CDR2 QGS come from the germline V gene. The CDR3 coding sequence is TGTGCTCTTGTTCGAACCTTCCCACTGGGGGATAAATCGGGGCTCATCTTT. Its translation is CALVRTFPLGDKSGLIF.

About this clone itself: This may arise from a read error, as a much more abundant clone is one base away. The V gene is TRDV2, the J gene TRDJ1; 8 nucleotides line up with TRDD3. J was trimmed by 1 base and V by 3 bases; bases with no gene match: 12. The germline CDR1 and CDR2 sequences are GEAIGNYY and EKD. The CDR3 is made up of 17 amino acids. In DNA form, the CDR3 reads TGTGCCTGTGACCGCGTTTGGGGGATCCGCGCCACCGATAAACTCATCTTT. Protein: CACDRVWGIRATDKLIF.